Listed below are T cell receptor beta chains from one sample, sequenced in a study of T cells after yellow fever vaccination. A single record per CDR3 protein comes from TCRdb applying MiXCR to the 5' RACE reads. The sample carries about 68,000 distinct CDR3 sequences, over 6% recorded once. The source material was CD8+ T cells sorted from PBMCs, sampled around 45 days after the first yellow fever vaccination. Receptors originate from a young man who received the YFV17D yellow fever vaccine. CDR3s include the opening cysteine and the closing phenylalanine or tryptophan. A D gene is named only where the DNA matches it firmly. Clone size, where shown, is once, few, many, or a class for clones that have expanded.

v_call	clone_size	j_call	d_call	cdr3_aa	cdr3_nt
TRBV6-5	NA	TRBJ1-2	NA	CASSYLIGGDYGYTF	TGTGCCAGCAGTTACTTAATCGGGGGAGACTATGGCTACACCTTC
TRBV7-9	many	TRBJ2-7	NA	CASSLASSYEQYF	TGTGCCAGCAGCTTAGCCTCCAGCTACGAGCAGTACTTC
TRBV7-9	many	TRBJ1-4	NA	CASSFTGTPNEKLFF	TGTGCCAGCAGCTTTACGGGGACTCCTAATGAAAAACTGTTTTTT
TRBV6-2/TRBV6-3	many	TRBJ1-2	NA	CASSFTGFYGYTF	TGTGCCAGCAGTTTCACAGGTTTCTATGGCTACACCTTC
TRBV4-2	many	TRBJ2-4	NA	CASSQDISGITKNIQYF	TGTGCCAGCAGCCAAGACATATCAGGGATCACCAAAAACATTCAGTACTTC
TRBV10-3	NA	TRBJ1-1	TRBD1	CAISPRDRDKNTEAFF	TGTGCCATCAGTCCCCGGGACAGAGATAAGAACACTGAAGCTTTCTTT
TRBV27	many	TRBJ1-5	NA	CASSFLGNQPQHF	TGTGCCAGCAGTTTTCTAGGGAACCAGCCCCAGCATTTT
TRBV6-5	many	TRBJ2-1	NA	CASSYSRASYNEQFF	TGTGCCAGCAGTTACTCGAGGGCCTCCTACAATGAGCAGTTCTTC
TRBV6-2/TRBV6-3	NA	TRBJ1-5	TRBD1	CASSYSIQGYDSNQPQHF	TGTGCCAGCAGTTACTCGATACAGGGGTACGATAGCAATCAGCCCCAGCATTTT
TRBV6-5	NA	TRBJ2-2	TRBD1	CASSYSVDRETENTGELFF	TGTGCCAGCAGTTACTCGGTCGACAGGGAGACTGAGAACACCGGGGAGCTGTTTTTT
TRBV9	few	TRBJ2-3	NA	CASSPQGIHADTQYF	TGTGCCAGCAGCCCTCAGGGGATCCACGCAGATACGCAGTATTTT
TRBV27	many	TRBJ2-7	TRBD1	CASSPNPPGQAYEQYF	TGTGCCAGCAGTCCCAACCCCCCGGGACAGGCCTACGAGCAGTACTTC
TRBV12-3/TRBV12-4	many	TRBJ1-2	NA	CASSSNYGYTF	TGTGCCAGCAGTTCTAACTATGGCTACACCTTC
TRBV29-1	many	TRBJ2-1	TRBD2	CSAGRAGPSRVEQFF	TGCAGCGCCGGAAGAGCGGGACCATCACGTGTTGAGCAGTTCTTC
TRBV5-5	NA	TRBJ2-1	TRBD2	CASSFFRLAGNEQFF	TGTGCCAGCAGCTTCTTTCGACTAGCGGGCAATGAGCAGTTCTTC
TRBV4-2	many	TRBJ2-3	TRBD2	CASSQDSGGADTQYF	TGTGCCAGCAGCCAAGATAGCGGGGGGGCAGATACGCAGTATTTT
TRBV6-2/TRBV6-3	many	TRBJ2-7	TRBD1	CASSSPGQGWSSYEQYF	TGTGCCAGCAGTTCGCCGGGACAGGGGTGGTCCTCCTACGAGCAGTACTTC
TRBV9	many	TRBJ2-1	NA	CASSPGERLYNEQFF	TGTGCCAGCAGCCCTGGGGAGCGACTATACAATGAGCAGTTCTTC
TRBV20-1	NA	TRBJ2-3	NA	CSARDPDLQGGADTQYF	TGCAGTGCTAGAGACCCGGATTTACAGGGTGGAGCAGATACGCAGTATTTT
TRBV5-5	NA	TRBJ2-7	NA	CASSPSPGSASYEQYF	TGTGCCAGCAGCCCCTCCCCGGGATCAGCCTCCTACGAGCAGTACTTC
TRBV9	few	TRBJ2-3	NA	CASSERGSAVTDTQYF	TGTGCCAGCAGCGAGAGGGGGTCCGCTGTCACAGATACGCAGTATTTT
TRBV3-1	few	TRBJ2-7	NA	CASSHPRAGGIFYYEQYF	TGTGCCAGCAGCCACCCTAGGGCAGGAGGGATTTTTTACTACGAGCAGTACTTC
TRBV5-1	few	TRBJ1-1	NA	CASSWRENTEAFF	TGCGCCAGCAGCTGGAGGGAGAACACTGAAGCTTTCTTT
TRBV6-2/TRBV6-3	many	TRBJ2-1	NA	CASSYRENNEQFF	TGTGCCAGCAGTTACAGGGAAAACAATGAGCAGTTCTTC
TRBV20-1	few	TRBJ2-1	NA	CCARDPLRGSYNEQFF	TGCTGTGCTAGAGATCCGCTCCGGGGGTCCTACAATGAGCAGTTCTTC
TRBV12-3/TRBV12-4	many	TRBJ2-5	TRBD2	CASSFGGGAQETQYF	TGTGCCAGCAGTTTTGGCGGGGGAGCCCAAGAGACCCAGTACTTC
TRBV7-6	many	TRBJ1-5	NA	CASSLGAGYSNQPQHF	TGTGCCAGCAGCTTAGGGGCAGGGTATAGCAATCAGCCCCAGCATTTT
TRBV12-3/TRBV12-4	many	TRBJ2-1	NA	CASRGGPTYNEQFF	TGTGCCAGCAGGGGGGGACCGACCTACAATGAGCAGTTCTTC
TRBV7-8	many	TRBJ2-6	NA	CASSPRRGFGANVLTF	TGTGCCAGCAGCCCACGGAGGGGGTTTGGGGCCAACGTCCTGACTTTC
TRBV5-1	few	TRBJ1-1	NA	CASTVGLGAEAFF	TGCGCCAGCACCGTAGGTCTGGGTGCTGAAGCTTTCTTT
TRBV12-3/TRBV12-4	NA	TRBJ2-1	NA	CARSSYGYNEQFF	TGTGCCAGAAGTTCTTACGGATACAATGAGCAGTTCTTC
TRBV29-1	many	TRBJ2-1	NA	CSVEKGGNEQFF	TGCAGCGTTGAAAAAGGGGGCAATGAGCAGTTCTTC